This entry lists 31 T cell receptor beta chains sequenced from one sample in a study of T cells in Graves' hyperthyroidism and ophthalmopathy. Amplified regions were TCR beta CDR3 sequences from RNA transcripts. The HTBI primer set drove a first-round RT-PCR of the TCR CDR3. TCRdb reprocessed the multiplex PCR reads with MiXCR, giving one entry per CDR3 protein. The repertoire holds 450,000 to 700,000 distinct CDR3 sequences, with approximately 44% as singletons. The material sequenced was peripheral blood or thyroid tissue (not recorded which). These receptors all come from an adult woman with Graves' disease, either hyperthyroidism or ophthalmopathy (not recorded which).

This clonotype has just a few counts. This chain joins TRBV11-2 and TRBJ2-2, with 7 bases identical to TRBD2. Germline V CDR1 and CDR2: SGHAT, FQNNGV. The CDR3 runs 17 residues. J gave up 1 base and V 6 bases, and 11 bases lay outside the gene matches. CDR3 amino acids: CASRPGTGGRNTGELFF. As DNA, the CDR3 is TGTGCCAGCAGACCAGGGACTGGCGGGAGGAACACCGGGGAGCTGTTTTTT.

The chain recombines TRBV7-2 with TRBJ2-7; TRBD2 might be the D (5 bases). The ends were cut back, 5 bases at V and 10 bases at J, with 15 bases in the middle. From germline, CDR1 is SGHTA and CDR2 FQGNSA. This CDR3 has 12 residues. The CDR3 here is CASSPTRGRQYF. The DNA of the CDR3 is TGTGCCAGCAGCCCCACTAGAGGGCGACAGTACTTC.

This chain uses TRBV5-1 with TRBJ1-5; tentative D call: TRBD1 (5 bases). This CDR3 comprises 14 residues. Germline-derived CDR1 and CDR2 are SGHRS and YFSETQ. Trimming cost V 4 bases and J 7 bases, with 15 bases left between them. The CDR3 coding sequence is TGCGCCAGCAGCCCCGGGACGGACCGACAGCCCCAGCATTTT. Translation gives CASSPGTDRQPQHF. Together with reference TRBV5-1 and TRBJ1-5, the CDR3 gives the full variable domain: KAGVTQTPRYLIKTRGQQVTLSCSPISGHRSVSWYQQTPGQGLQFLFEYFSETQRNKGNFPGRFSGRQFSNSRSEMNVSTLELGDSALYLCASSPGTDRQPQHFGDGTRLSIL.

This clonotype was seen at least ten times. The chain is built from TRBV3-1 and TRBJ1-6, with a weak D call TRBD1 (5 bases). CDR1 is LGHDT and CDR2 is YNNKEL in the germline V gene (reference sequence). CDR3 length: 14 amino acids. With 0 bases removed from V and 8 bases from J, the gap between germline ends came to 8 bases. CDR3 nucleotide sequence: TGTGCCAGCAGCCAAGAGTTGGGGGATTCACCCCTCCACTTT. Protein: CASSQELGDSPLHF.

In this sample, this clonotype turned up many times. The chain combines TRBV18 with TRBJ1-2; D is ambiguous. Trimming shortened V by 0 bases and J by 7 bases, and 15 bases separated the two germline ends. Germline CDR1 KGHSH, CDR2 LQKENI. The length of the CDR3 is 15 residues. The DNA of the CDR3 is TGTGCCAGCTCACCACCGAGCAGGCCCGACGGTGGCTACACCTTC. As protein: CASSPPSRPDGGYTF.

This clonotype was counted at least ten times. The chain has TRBV7-2 and TRBJ1-4; D is unclear. This CDR3 has 13 residues. V was trimmed by 5 bases and J by 5 bases, leaving 9 bases between them. Germline V gene data show CDR1 as SGHTA and CDR2 as FQGNSA. The CDR3 coding sequence is TGTGCCAGCAGCCGAAACTGGAATGAAAAACTGTTTTTT. Translated, it gives CASSRNWNEKLFF. The whole variable domain, filled in from reference TRBV7-2 and TRBJ1-4, reads GAGVSQSPSNKVTEKGKDVELRCDPISGHTALYWYRQSLGQGLEFLIYFQGNSAPDKSGLPSDRFSAERTGGSVSTLTIQRTQQEDSAVYLCASSRNWNEKLFFGSGTQLSVL.

The rearrangement joins TRBV5-1 to TRBJ1-6; D gene unclear. The germline CDR1 and CDR2 sequences are SGHRS and YFSETQ. V was trimmed by 4 bases and J by 8 bases, leaving 13 bases between them. The CDR3 has 14 amino acids. DNA for the CDR3: TGCGCCAGCAGCATACAATCATCGGATTCACCCCTCCACTTT. Translated, it gives CASSIQSSDSPLHF. The full variable domain, its missing parts supplied by reference TRBV5-1 and TRBJ1-6, is KAGVTQTPRYLIKTRGQQVTLSCSPISGHRSVSWYQQTPGQGLQFLFEYFSETQRNKGNFPGRFSGRQFSNSRSEMNVSTLELGDSALYLCASSIQSSDSPLHFGNGTRLTVT.

This sequence joins TRBV3-1 and TRBJ1-5; possibly TRBD1 for D (6 bases). The V gene's germline CDR1 is LGHDT and CDR2 YNNKEL (reference sequence). There are 15 residues in the CDR3. Between the trimmed V and J ends, which lost 4 bases and 5 bases, there was a span of 15 bases. The DNA for the CDR3 is TGTGCCAGCAGCCCAGATACAGGGAGCGATCAGCCCCAGCATTTT. It specifies CASSPDTGSDQPQHF. The whole variable domain, remainder taken from reference TRBV3-1 and TRBJ1-5, is DTAVSQTPKYLVTQMGNDKSIKCEQNLGHDTMYWYKQDSKKFLKIMFSYNNKELIINETVPNRFSPKSPDKAHLNLHINSLELGDSAVYFCASSPDTGSDQPQHFGDGTRLSIL.

This clonotype occurred a few times. The genes are TRBV2 and TRBJ1-1; 9 bases are a match to TRBD1. The V gene end was trimmed by 6 bases and the J gene end by 5 bases; junction bases not matched to a gene: 10. CDR1 is SNHLY and CDR2 is FYNNEI in the germline V gene. This CDR3 comprises 15 residues. The CDR3 loop is CASSLEDRGGTEAFF. The DNA of the CDR3 is TGTGCCAGCAGCTTGGAGGACAGGGGAGGAACTGAAGCTTTCTTT.

This clonotype was recorded a few times. The chain recombines TRBV28 with TRBJ2-7, with D uncertain. This CDR3 contains 13 residues. Trimming shortened V by 5 bases and J by 5 bases, and 13 bases separated the two germline ends. Germline CDR1 is MDHEN and CDR2 is SYDVKM. As DNA, the CDR3 is TGTGCCAGCAGTCCCCAAGTGGAAGACGAGCAGTACTTC. Encoded protein: CASSPQVEDEQYF.

This clonotype was recorded at least ten times. V usage is TRBV6-6 and J usage is TRBJ1-1; maybe TRBD1 (5 bases). The CDR3 consists of 16 residues. The V end was cut by 1 base, the J end by 1 base, with 13 bases between. From germline, CDR1 is MNHNY and CDR2 SVGAGI (reference sequence). CDR3: CASSYYSRRENTEAFF. The DNA of the CDR3 is TGTGCCAGCAGTTACTACTCTCGCAGGGAGAACACTGAAGCTTTCTTT.

This clonotype was counted many times. This chain joins TRBV19 and TRBJ2-2; 12 bases line up with TRBD2. The CDR3 sequence is 18 residues long. V lost 4 bases, J lost 4 bases, and 10 bases stayed unmatched. The germline gives CDR1 LNHDA, CDR2 SQIVND (reference sequence). The CDR3 bases are TGTGCCAGTAGTAGGAGACTAGCGGGAGAAATTATCACCGGGGAGCTGTTTTTT. It specifies CASSRRLAGEIITGELFF.

V gene TRBV11-2 combines with J gene TRBJ2-7, with D maybe TRBD1 (6 bases). V gave up 5 bases and J gave up 9 bases, with 17 bases separating them. This CDR3 has 13 amino acids. Looked up from germline, CDR1 is SGHAT and CDR2 is FQNNGV. In DNA form, the CDR3 reads TGTGCCAGCAGCCAAGAGACAGGTCGGCTGCAGTACTTC. Translation: CASSQETGRLQYF.

The gene calls are TRBV7-9 and TRBJ1-4, with 8 bases lining up with TRBD1. The CDR3 has 13 amino acids. V dropped 6 bases and J dropped 12; count of bases not matched to a gene: 9. Per germline, CDR1 SEHNR and CDR2 FQNEAQ (reference sequence). The DNA for the CDR3 is TGTGCCAGCAGTATTGGACAGGGAGGTGAACTGTTTTTT. Protein sequence: CASSIGQGGELFF.

This clonotype turned up a few times. The gene calls are TRBV6-6 and TRBJ2-7; D unclear. V dropped 7 bases and J dropped 3 bases, with 13 bases sitting between them. CDR3 length: 13 amino acids. CDR1 is MNHNY and CDR2 is SVGAGI in the germline V gene (reference sequence). CDR3 sequence reads: CASTYYPFYEQYF. Here the CDR3 DNA reads TGTGCCAGCACCTACTATCCTTTCTACGAGCAGTACTTC.

This clonotype was detected ten times or more. The chain carries TRBV7-2 and TRBJ2-5, with 9 bases lining up with TRBD2. CDR1 and CDR2 (germline): SGHTA, FQGNSA. The CDR3 sequence is 18 residues long. The ends lost 2 bases at V and 5 bases at J; junction bases unmatched: 15. The CDR3 spells CASSLRGWREGRRETQYF. CDR3 DNA: TGTGCCAGCAGCTTACGGGGCTGGCGGGAGGGCCGGAGGGAGACCCAGTACTTC.

This clonotype was seen many times. J is TRBJ2-2 and V is TRBV7-6, with TRBD1 as a possible D gene (5 bases). This CDR3 spans 16 amino acids. Trimming stripped 5 bases from V and 1 base from J, with 14 bases between. Germline V CDR1 and CDR2: SGHVS, FNYEAQ. CDR3 nucleotide sequence: TGTGCCAGCAGCAAGCTCGTGGGGCGGAACACCGGGGAGCTGTTTTTT. Protein product: CASSKLVGRNTGELFF. Based on the CDR3 plus reference TRBV7-6 and TRBJ2-2, the full variable domain is GAGVSQSPRYKVTKRGQDVALRCDPISGHVSLYWYRQALGQGPEFLTYFNYEAQQDKSGLPNDRFSAERPEGSISTLTIQRTEQRDSAMYRCASSKLVGRNTGELFFGEGSRLTVL.

This clonotype turned up a few times. The junction departs from the called germline gene at one end, perhaps through a read error. The chain combines TRBV28 with TRBJ1-5, with 9 bases fitting TRBD1. Germline V lookup: CDR1 MDHEN, CDR2 SYDVKM. This CDR3 is built from 16 residues. The CDR3 region has the DNA TGTACCAGCAGCTCCGGGACAGGGAGTGGCAATCAGCCCCAGCATTTT. Its protein is CTSSSGTGSGNQPQHF.

Concerning this clonotype itself: The CDR3 carries no conserved terminal phenylalanine or tryptophan, so it likely arises from a read error. The chain couples TRBV7-9 to TRBJ2-7; no reliable D call. Looked up from germline, CDR1 is SEHNR and CDR2 is FQNEAQ (reference sequence). The CDR3 totals 13 residues. V was clipped by 7 bases and J by 2 bases, with 12 bases between them. The CDR3 nucleotides are TGTGCCAGCACCCCTCCCGGAGCCTACGAGCAGTACCTC. This gives the protein CASTPPGAYEQYL.

In the case of this clonotype: Sequence at one end of the junction differs from germline and may be a read error. The V gene is TRBV20-1, the J gene TRBJ2-7, with D unresolved. The germline gives CDR1 DFQATT, CDR2 SNEGSKA (reference sequence). The CDR3 totals 13 residues. The CDR3 region has the DNA TGCAGTGCTAGCAGTGGGAACTCCTACGAGCACTACTTC. Protein: CSASSGNSYEHYF.

This clonotype was observed a few times. The V call is TRBV30, the J call TRBJ2-6; weak D call: TRBD2 (6 bases). V lost 5 bases to trimming and J lost 2 bases, with 10 bases between them. This CDR3 spans 14 amino acids. Germline CDR1 reads GTSNPN; CDR2 reads SVGIG (reference sequence). In DNA form, the CDR3 reads TGTGCCTGGGGAGGAGGGGCTGGGGCCAACGTCCTGACTTTC. This translates into CAWGGGAGANVLTF.

This chain connects TRBV12-5 to TRBJ1-2, with TRBD1 matching over 7 bases. CDR1 and CDR2 (germline): LGHNT, FRNRAP. CDR3 length: 13 amino acids. Trimming took 6 bases from V and 6 from J; bases not matched to a gene: 7. This chain's CDR3 is CASGPRQGDGYTF. The CDR3 DNA sequence: TGTGCTAGTGGCCCCCGACAGGGAGATGGCTACACCTTC.

Comment on this clonotype: A much larger clone lies a single base off, so this may be a read error. This sequence joins TRBV6-5 and TRBJ1-5; D ambiguous. The germline V gene encodes CDR1 MNHEY and CDR2 SVGAGI. CDR3 length: 14 amino acids. V was shortened by 1 base and J by 7 bases, with 11 bases between the two germline ends. CDR3 in DNA: TGTGCCAGCAGTTACTGTGTGGTAGGACAGCCCCAGCATTTT. Protein sequence: CASSYCVVGQPQHF.

The CDR3, as DNA: TGTGCCAGCAGCTTAGCGGGGGACACAGGACAACTCTATCCCCTCCACTTT. Its translation: CASSLAGDTGQLYPLHF. The V call is TRBV7-9, the J call TRBJ1-6; a possible D gene is TRBD1 (6 bases). The length of the CDR3 is 17 residues. Germline V gene data show CDR1 as SEHNR and CDR2 as FQNEAQ (reference sequence). V shed 0 bases and J shed 13 bases, with 22 bases lying between them.

The J gene is TRBJ2-6, the V gene TRBV10-3, with D perhaps matching TRBD1 (6 bases). Germline V CDR1 and CDR2: ENHRY, SYGVKD. The V end lost 4 bases, the J end lost 3 bases, and 13 bases lay between the germline ends. The CDR3 runs to 16 residues. CDR3 loop: CAISGVGGSGANVLTF. The CDR3 region has the DNA TGTGCCATCAGTGGAGTAGGGGGTAGTGGGGCCAACGTCCTGACTTTC.

Here the CDR3 DNA reads TGCAGTGCTAGTGCGGGGGGCAGGGTCGGGGACACTGAAGCTTTCTTT. This codes for CSASAGGRVGDTEAFF. The chain employs TRBV20-1 and TRBJ1-1; D possibly corresponds to TRBD1 (6 bases). The V end was cut by 3 bases, the J end by 3 bases, with 20 bases between. CDR3 length: 16 residues. Germline CDR1 is DFQATT and CDR2 is SNEGSKA (reference sequence).

The rearrangement joins TRBV2 to TRBJ2-7; TRBD1 might be the D (6 bases). Trimming took off 6 bases at V and 3 bases at J, with 18 bases between the two ends. The CDR3 extends over 15 amino acids. Germline CDR1 and CDR2: SNHLY and FYNNEI. CDR3 amino acids: CASSVEGGEFYEQYF. In DNA, the CDR3 is TGTGCCAGCAGCGTTGAAGGGGGTGAGTTCTACGAGCAGTACTTC.

This clonotype was found many times. The chain uses TRBV10-3 and TRBJ2-7; 7 nucleotides align to TRBD1. Germline V gene lookup returns CDR1 ENHRY and CDR2 SYGVKD. This CDR3 is 12 amino acids long. The ends lost 7 bases at V and 7 bases at J; junction bases unmatched: 7. The CDR3 DNA follows: TGTGCCATCATGGTCGCAGGGGGAGAGCAGTACTTC. Protein product: CAIMVAGGEQYF.

At least ten counts were recorded for this clonotype. J is TRBJ2-6 and V is TRBV14, with D possibly TRBD2 on 5 matching bases. V gave up 6 bases and J gave up 0 bases, with 15 bases separating them. Germline values: CDR1 SGHDN, CDR2 FVKESK. The CDR3 is 17 residues long. CDR3 sequence: CASRPSGLSSGANVLTF. DNA for the CDR3: TGTGCCAGCAGGCCCTCCGGACTGAGCTCTGGGGCCAACGTCCTGACTTTC.

The chain links TRBV4-1 to TRBJ2-5, with unresolved D. This CDR3 has 13 amino acids. V lost 4 bases, J lost 4 bases, and 10 bases lay in between. Looked up from germline, CDR1 is MGHRA and CDR2 is YSYEKL. Written as DNA, the CDR3 is TGCGCCAGCAGCCCCCGGCTGATAGAGACCCAGTACTTC. It yields the protein CASSPRLIETQYF.

The chain carries TRBV9 and TRBJ2-5; TRBD2 might be the D (5 bases). Germline CDR1 is SGDLS and CDR2 is YYNGEE. V was pared by 3 bases and J by 5 bases, with 17 bases between. The CDR3 has 15 amino acids. The DNA of the CDR3 is TGTGCCAGCAGCGCAGACTCCGGGATGATGGAGACCCAGTACTTC. Translating gives CASSADSGMMETQYF.